The 27 T cell receptor beta chains below were found in one sample sequenced in a study of blood T cell repertoires in COVID-19. The table came from immunoSEQ multiplex PCR; TCRdb's copy has only in-frame clones and leaves some out. Of fewer than 150,000 clones listed, 70% to 85% are singletons. The sequenced material came from peripheral blood. These receptors were collected from a human donor in a cohort sampled during active COVID-19.

The J gene is TRBJ1-2, the V gene TRBV3-1 (or the pseudogene TRBV3-2); unclear D gene. Trimming cost V 1 base and J 4 bases, with 10 bases left between them. This CDR3 has 14 residues. The germline CDR1 and CDR2 sequences are LGHDT and YNNKEL (reference sequence). The chain's CDR3 is CASSQVPDSYGYTF. DNA for the CDR3: TGTGCCAGCAGCCAAGTTCCGGACTCCTATGGCTACACCTTC.

The V gene is TRBV10-3, the J gene TRBJ1-1; TRBD1 agrees at 10 bases. In germline, CDR1 is ENHRY, CDR2 SYGVKD. This CDR3 has 15 residues. J gave up 1 base and V 6 bases, and 5 bases lay outside the gene matches. The CDR3 here is CAIRLGQGRNTEAFF. The CDR3 DNA is TGTGCCATCAGACTGGGACAGGGGAGGAACACTGAAGCTTTCTTT.

The J gene is TRBJ1-1, the V gene TRBV6-5; weak D call: TRBD1 (5 bases). Between the trimmed V and J ends, which lost 6 bases and 5 bases, there was a span of 19 bases. The CDR3 consists of 15 residues. Germline CDR1 and CDR2: MNHEY and SVGAGI. This chain's CDR3 is CASSPTGGVRTEAFF. CDR3 in DNA: TGTGCCAGCAGCCCCACCGGAGGGGTGAGGACTGAAGCTTTCTTT.

The chain carries TRBV3-1 (or the pseudogene TRBV3-2) and TRBJ2-7, with TRBD1 identical over 9 bases. The J segment lost 5 bases and the V segment lost 8 bases, leaving 16 bases of the junction unmatched. The CDR3 contains 16 residues. The germline V gene has CDR1 LGHDT and CDR2 YNNKEL (reference sequence). The CDR3 nucleotides are TGTGCCAGCGCTTTGCTTTCGGGACAGGGCATCAACGAGCAGTACTTC. The encoded protein is CASALLSGQGINEQYF.

The chain has TRBV15 and TRBJ2-7, with 9 bases lining up with TRBD1. Germline lookup yields CDR1 LNHNV and CDR2 YYDKDF (reference sequence). The CDR3 consists of 17 residues. Losses at the gene ends were 1 base for V and 2 bases for J; bases not matched to a gene: 9. The CDR3 sequence is CATSRGRGGQGAYEQYF. The CDR3 bases are TGTGCCACCAGCAGAGGGAGGGGGGGACAGGGAGCCTACGAGCAGTACTTC.

The gene calls are TRBV11-2 and TRBJ2-5; 9 bases align to TRBD1. Germline V gives CDR1 SGHAT, CDR2 FQNNGV. There are 16 residues in the CDR3. The V gene end was trimmed by 6 bases and the J gene end by 1 base; junction bases not matched to a gene: 9. The CDR3 bases are TGTGCCAGCAGTGTTACAGGGGGCAGGGGCCAAGAGACCCAGTACTTC. Its protein product is CASSVTGGRGQETQYF.

This clone has more than one count but fewer than ten. The V call is TRBV9, the J call TRBJ1-6, with 9 bases that match TRBD1. Trimming removed 3 bases from V and 7 bases from J; junction bases left unmatched: 2. This CDR3 contains 14 residues. Per germline, CDR1 SGDLS and CDR2 YYNGEE. CDR3 DNA: TGTGCCAGCAGCGCGACAGGGGGGAATTCACCCCTCCACTTT. Amino acid sequence: CASSATGGNSPLHF.

This chain joins TRBV6-5 and TRBJ1-5; D remains ambiguous. The CDR3 is made up of 15 amino acids. Germline CDR1 and CDR2: MNHEY and SVGAGI. Trimming took off 6 bases at V and 0 bases at J, with 12 bases between the two ends. CDR3 amino acids: CASSSSGISNQPQHF. The DNA of the CDR3 is TGTGCCAGCAGCTCCTCGGGGATTAGCAATCAGCCCCAGCATTTT.

This chain joins TRBV4-1 and TRBJ2-1, with D possibly matching TRBD1 (6 bases). Germline CDR1 reads MGHRA; CDR2 reads YSYEKL. The CDR3 sequence is 15 residues long. V was clipped by 0 bases and J by 8 bases, with 14 bases between them. The DNA for the CDR3 is TGCGCCAGCAGCCAAGAGGGGGCAGGGTCCCATGAGCAGTTCTTC. This sequence encodes CASSQEGAGSHEQFF.

The chain joins TRBV28 to TRBJ2-3; D is unclear. This CDR3 comprises 14 residues. The germline V gene encodes CDR1 MDHEN and CDR2 SYDVKM. V dropped 1 base and J dropped 2 bases, with 7 bases sitting between them. The CDR3 DNA is TGTGCCAGCAGTTTATATGGCAACACAGATACGCAGTATTTT. It translates to CASSLYGNTDTQYF.

The chain employs TRBV10-3 and TRBJ2-7, with 7 bases that match TRBD1. The CDR3 consists of 15 residues. The V and J ends lost 2 bases and 0 bases, in that order; junction bases with no gene match: 4. Germline V gene sequence: CDR1 ENHRY, CDR2 SYGVKD. CDR3 sequence reads: CAISEPQGLSYEQYF. In DNA form, the CDR3 reads TGTGCCATCAGTGAGCCACAGGGGCTCTCCTACGAGCAGTACTTC.

In this sample, this clone turned up once. The rearrangement joins TRBV5-1 to TRBJ1-1; 11 bases line up with TRBD1. The V and J ends lost 0 bases and 4 bases, in that order; junction bases with no gene match: 2. CDR1 SGHRS and CDR2 YFSETQ come from the germline V gene. This CDR3 region has 15 residues. The CDR3 DNA reads TGCGCCAGCAGCTTGGAGGGACAGGGGGTCACTGAAGCTTTCTTT. Its protein is CASSLEGQGVTEAFF.

The chain has TRBV4-2 and TRBJ2-7; 7 nucleotides match TRBD1. CDR3 length: 15 residues. The junction had 9 bases not matched to a gene; V was cut back by 5 bases and J by 2 bases. CDR1 is LGHNA, CDR2 YNFKEQ, per germline. DNA of the CDR3: TGTGCCAGCAGCGGTTCGAGGGGGCCAGCCTACGAGCAGTACTTC. Protein: CASSGSRGPAYEQYF.

The V call is TRBV7-3, the J call TRBJ2-3, with 9 bases that match TRBD2. Trimming at V came to 5 bases and at J to 2 bases, leaving 5 bases not matched to a gene. Germline values: CDR1 SGHTA, CDR2 FQGTGA. This CDR3 contains 15 residues. CDR3 in amino acids: CASSTSGGPTDTQYF. CDR3 nucleotide sequence: TGTGCCAGCAGCACGAGCGGGGGGCCCACAGATACGCAGTATTTT.

This clone has just a few counts. The chain joins TRBV4-1 to TRBJ2-1; 10 bases are shared with TRBD1. J gave up 10 bases and V 2 bases, and 11 bases lay outside the gene matches. CDR1 is MGHRA, CDR2 YSYEKL, per germline. The CDR3 runs 16 residues. The CDR3 region is CASSQPPGTGALEQFF. In DNA, the CDR3 is TGCGCCAGCAGCCAACCACCAGGGACAGGGGCTTTGGAGCAGTTCTTC.

This chain uses TRBV5-1 with TRBJ1-1, with D perhaps TRBD1 (5 bases). V gave up 1 base and J gave up 3 bases, with 13 bases separating them. CDR1 and CDR2 from the germline V gene are SGHRS and YFSETQ. The CDR3 length is 15 residues. The CDR3 nucleotides are TGCGCCAGCAGCTTGTCGAGGGGAGGGGACACTGAAGCTTTCTTT. This translates into CASSLSRGGDTEAFF.

V is TRBV15 and J is TRBJ2-7; D is possibly TRBD1 (5 bases). Germline loops: CDR1 LNHNV, CDR2 YYDKDF (reference sequence). The CDR3 length is 12 residues. V shed 6 bases and J shed 2 bases, with 8 bases lying between them. CDR3 in DNA: TGTGCCACCAGTCAGGGCCCCTACGAGCAGTACTTC. This encodes CATSQGPYEQYF.

This chain uses TRBV7-2 with TRBJ2-7; 10 bases match TRBD2. V lost 5 bases to trimming and J lost 6 bases; unmatched junction nucleotides: 7. CDR3 length: 14 amino acids. From germline, CDR1 is SGHTA and CDR2 FQGNSA. The CDR3 bases are TGTGCCAGCAGCATAAGCGGGGGGGTTGGCGAGCAGTACTTC. This codes for CASSISGGVGEQYF.

The chain links TRBV5-1 to TRBJ1-1; 8 bases are shared with TRBD1. The V segment lost 4 bases and the J segment 5 bases; nucleotides outside the gene matches: 7. This CDR3 is 14 amino acids long. Germline lookup yields CDR1 SGHRS and CDR2 YFSETQ. In DNA, the CDR3 is TGCGCCAGCAGCCACGACAGGGGTCGGACTGAAGCTTTCTTT. It codes for CASSHDRGRTEAFF.

V is TRBV18 and J is TRBJ1-6; 8 positions match TRBD1. The CDR3 runs to 20 residues. V was clipped by 3 bases and J by 3 bases; unmatched bases: 16. CDR1 is KGHSH, CDR2 LQKENI, per germline. CDR3 sequence reads: CASSPKRTGKGLSYNSPLHF. The CDR3 DNA follows: TGTGCCAGCTCACCGAAAAGGACAGGGAAAGGCTTGAGCTATAATTCACCCCTCCACTTT.

V gene TRBV7-2 combines with J gene TRBJ2-3; a possible D gene is TRBD2 (5 bases). Germline CDR1 and CDR2: SGHTA and FQGNSA. There are 15 residues in the CDR3. V was shortened by 5 bases and J by 1 base, with 13 bases between the two germline ends. CDR3 coding DNA: TGTGCCAGCAGCCTTCTAGCCCGGGGCACAGATACGCAGTATTTT. It codes for CASSLLARGTDTQYF.

V and J are TRBV3-1 (or the pseudogene TRBV3-2) and TRBJ1-1, with D perhaps TRBD1 (5 bases). The germline V gene encodes CDR1 LGHDT and CDR2 YNNKEL (reference sequence). The germline V and J ends were trimmed by 0 bases and 12 bases, with 14 bases remaining between them. CDR3 length equals 13 residues. Written as DNA, the CDR3 is TGTGCCAGCAGCCAAGATCCGGGACTTAGGTCTTTCTTT. It codes for CASSQDPGLRSFF.

V usage is TRBV15 and J usage is TRBJ1-5; D remains unclear. The V and J ends lost 0 bases and 7 bases respectively, with 10 bases between them. CDR1 is LNHNV and CDR2 is YYDKDF in the germline V gene (reference sequence). CDR3 size: 14 residues. In nucleotides, the CDR3 is TGTGCCACCAGCAGAGACCGACGGCGGCAGCCCCAGCATTTT. Translation: CATSRDRRRQPQHF.

The chain joins TRBV11-2 to TRBJ1-1; 8 positions match TRBD1. The CDR3 sequence is 15 residues long. The V and J ends lost 7 bases and 3 bases, in that order; junction bases with no gene match: 10. CDR1 is SGHAT, CDR2 FQNNGV, per germline. CDR3 DNA: TGTGCCAGCATCCAAAGGACAGGGCGGGACACTGAAGCTTTCTTT. Translation gives CASIQRTGRDTEAFF.

The V gene is TRBV7-3, the J gene TRBJ2-3; 9 nucleotides match TRBD2. From germline, CDR1 is SGHTA and CDR2 FQGTGA. The CDR3 totals 15 residues. V lost 2 bases to trimming and J lost 0 bases; unmatched junction nucleotides: 0. The CDR3 reads CASSLLAGSTDTQYF. CDR3 nucleotide sequence: TGTGCCAGCAGCTTACTAGCGGGGAGCACAGATACGCAGTATTTT.

The rearrangement links TRBV28 to TRBJ1-1; D possibly corresponds to TRBD1 (6 bases). This CDR3 has 15 residues. Trimming cost V 4 bases and J 6 bases, with 18 bases left between them. Germline V lookup: CDR1 MDHEN, CDR2 SYDVKM. CDR3 coding DNA: TGTGCCAGCAGTTGGATGGACAGAGTGAAGTCTGAAGCTTTCTTT. This translates into CASSWMDRVKSEAFF. The whole variable domain, remainder taken from reference TRBV28 and TRBJ1-1, is DVKVTQSSRYLVKRTGEKVFLECVQDMDHENMFWYRQDPGLGLRLIYFSYDVKMKEKGDIPEGYSVSREKKERFSLILESASTNQTSMYLCASSWMDRVKSEAFFGQGTRLTVV.

The chain carries TRBV5-4 and TRBJ1-2, with D possibly TRBD1 on 6 matching bases. CDR1 is SGHNT, CDR2 YYREEE, per germline (reference sequence). Between the trimmed V and J ends, which lost 4 bases and 4 bases, there was a span of 14 bases. The CDR3 totals 14 residues. The CDR3 region has the DNA TGTGCCAGCAGCAGTACAGGGATCCGCTATGGCTACACCTTC. Translating gives CASSSTGIRYGYTF.